The clone carrying this TCR beta chain has only a few counts. Its specificity is not known. Trimming removed 6 bases at V and 0 bases at J, with 18 bases between. Germline CDR1 is MDHEN and CDR2 is SYDVKM. The CDR3 is made up of 17 amino acids. This sample is drawn from a study of cytomegalovirus exposure and HLA in healthy donors. Whole-study context: About 80 million unique TCRs from HLA-typed donors were held in an early data release. Broader study findings: Earlier analysis yielded a pattern in which most TCR beta V segments were productive about 90% or about 30% of the time. The records held CMV serostatus as the only immune exposure information. Sequencing likely caused a cluster of highly shared sequence variants.

The PCR ran on 60 Vbeta and 13 Jbeta primers. Libraries were prepared by immunoSEQ multiplex PCR; TCRdb keeps only in-frame clonotypes and omits some of them. The sample yields over 100,000 clones, less than 70% seen once. The chain uses TRBV28 and TRBJ1-5; D not certain. Material for sequencing was PBMCs. The origin of this receptor is a woman in her 30s in good health and CMV-seronegative. As DNA, the CDR3 is TGTGCCAGCAGCCGAGGACGGGGAAGATATAGCAATCAGCCCCAGCATTTT. Protein sequence: CASSRGRGRYSNQPQHF.